These 9 T cell receptor beta chains share one sample of origin, sequenced in a study of response to subunit inactivated influenza vaccine. TCRdb reanalysed the RT-PCR reads using MiXCR and keeps one entry per CDR3 protein. The profile shows hundreds of thousands of distinct CDR3 sequences, around 8% of them singletons. Specimen: PBMCs from blood, collected about 24 months after vaccination. The receptors shown here come from a man in his fifties or sixties who received an inactivated influenza vaccine.

This clonotype was recorded at least ten times. The chain is built from TRBV29-1 and TRBJ2-5; 10 bases agree with TRBD1. This CDR3 region has 14 residues. V shed 5 bases, J shed 5 bases, and the junction held 8 bases outside the gene matches. Germline assignment: CDR1 SQVTM and CDR2 ANQGSEA. The chain's CDR3 is CSVRQGAGAETQYF. The CDR3 DNA reads TGCAGCGTTAGACAGGGGGCCGGGGCGGAGACCCAGTACTTC.

This clonotype was found a few times. The genes are TRBV9 and TRBJ2-5; TRBD2 matches 10 bases. The germline V gene encodes CDR1 SGDLS and CDR2 YYNGEE. The CDR3 spans 15 residues. The V segment lost 0 bases and the J segment 3 bases; nucleotides outside the gene matches: 2. CDR3 amino acids: CASSVGTSGKETQYF. In DNA, the CDR3 is TGTGCCAGCAGCGTAGGTACTAGCGGGAAAGAGACCCAGTACTTC.

This chain connects TRBV4-3 to TRBJ1-4; no firm D call. Deletions cut 1 base from V and 2 bases from J, with 8 bases between. This CDR3 comprises 15 residues. Germline CDR1 reads LGHNA; CDR2 reads YSLEER. For the CDR3, the DNA is TGCGCCAGCAGCCAAGGGCCAACGACTAATGAAAAACTGTTTTTT. Amino acid sequence: CASSQGPTTNEKLFF.

This clonotype was counted a few times. V usage is TRBV5-1 and J usage is TRBJ1-4; 8 bases line up with TRBD1. CDR3 size: 15 residues. CDR1 and CDR2 from the germline V gene are SGHRS and YFSETQ. V gave up 4 bases and J gave up 10 bases; unmatched junction bases: 12. As DNA, the CDR3 is TGCGCCAGCAGCCCCAGCCAGGGGGCGCGAGGAAAACTGTTTTTT. Its protein product is CASSPSQGARGKLFF.

Ten or more counts support this clonotype. The V and J genes are TRBV5-1 and TRBJ1-6; D possibly corresponds to TRBD1 (5 bases). Trimming took off 5 bases at V and 8 bases at J, with 17 bases between the two ends. Germline lookup yields CDR1 SGHRS and CDR2 YFSETQ. This CDR3 has 15 residues. CDR3 DNA: TGCGCCAGCAGGAGGAGAGGGGCTGGGGATTCACCCCTCCACTTT. Translated, it gives CASRRRGAGDSPLHF.

This chain links TRBV12-3 or TRBV12-4 with TRBJ1-6; a possible D gene is TRBD1 (5 bases). The CDR3 extends over 14 amino acids. V lost 3 bases to trimming and J lost 14 bases, with 17 bases between them. CDR3 nucleotides: TGTGCCAGCAGTTTCAGTGGAGGGGCCAGAACCCTCCACTTT. This codes for CASSFSGGARTLHF.

The V and J genes are TRBV7-2 and TRBJ2-3, with 7 nucleotides matching TRBD1. With 1 base clipped from V and 5 bases from J, the junction kept 9 bases outside the gene matches. Germline loops: CDR1 SGHTA, CDR2 FQGNSA. The CDR3 sequence is 16 residues long. CDR3 amino acids: CASSLVGGSAGDTQYF. CDR3 nucleotides: TGTGCCAGCAGCTTAGTAGGGGGCTCCGCAGGAGATACGCAGTATTTT.

This clonotype was observed a few times. The chain is built from TRBV20-1 and TRBJ2-2; tentative D call: TRBD1 (9 bases). This CDR3 contains 15 residues. Germline lookup yields CDR1 DFQATT and CDR2 SNEGSKA (reference sequence). V lost 7 bases and J lost 0, with 15 bases in between. CDR3: CSVAGQGANTGELFF. CDR3 DNA sequence: TGCAGTGTAGCGGGACAGGGCGCGAACACCGGGGAGCTGTTTTTT.

In this sample, this clonotype turned up a few times. The V gene is TRBV20-1, the J gene TRBJ2-1, with D uncertain. Germline loops: CDR1 DFQATT, CDR2 SNEGSKA (reference sequence). This CDR3 is 12 amino acids long. The germline V and J ends were trimmed by 0 bases and 10 bases, with 10 bases remaining between them. The CDR3 sequence is CSARDGTEEQFF. The CDR3 coding sequence is TGCAGTGCTAGAGATGGAACAGAAGAGCAGTTCTTC.